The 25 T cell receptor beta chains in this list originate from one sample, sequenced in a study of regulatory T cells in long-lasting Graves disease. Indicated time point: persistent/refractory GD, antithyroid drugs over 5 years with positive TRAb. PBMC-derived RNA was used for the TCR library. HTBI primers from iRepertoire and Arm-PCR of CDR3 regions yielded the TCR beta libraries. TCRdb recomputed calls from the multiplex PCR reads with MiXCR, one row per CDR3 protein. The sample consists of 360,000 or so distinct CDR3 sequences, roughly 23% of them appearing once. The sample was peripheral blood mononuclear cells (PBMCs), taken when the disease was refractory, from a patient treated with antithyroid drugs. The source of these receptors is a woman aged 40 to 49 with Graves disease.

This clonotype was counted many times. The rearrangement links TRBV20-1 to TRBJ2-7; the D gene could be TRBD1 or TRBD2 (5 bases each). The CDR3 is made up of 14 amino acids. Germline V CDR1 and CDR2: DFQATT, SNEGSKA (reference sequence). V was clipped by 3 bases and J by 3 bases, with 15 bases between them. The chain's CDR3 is CSASLVGRIYEQYF. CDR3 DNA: TGCAGTGCTAGTTTGGTGGGACGGATCTACGAGCAGTACTTC.

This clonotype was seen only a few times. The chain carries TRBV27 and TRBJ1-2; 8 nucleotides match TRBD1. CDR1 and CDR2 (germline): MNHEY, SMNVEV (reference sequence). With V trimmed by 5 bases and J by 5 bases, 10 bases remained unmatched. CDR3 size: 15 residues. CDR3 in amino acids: CASSPGQGLGYGYTF. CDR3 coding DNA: TGTGCCAGCAGTCCCGGACAGGGATTAGGGTATGGCTACACCTTC.

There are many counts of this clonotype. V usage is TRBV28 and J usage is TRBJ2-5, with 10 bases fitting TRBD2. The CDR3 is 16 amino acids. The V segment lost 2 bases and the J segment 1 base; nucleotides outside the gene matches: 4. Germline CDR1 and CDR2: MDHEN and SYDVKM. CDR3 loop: CASSLRTSGAQETQYF. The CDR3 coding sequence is TGTGCCAGCAGTTTAAGGACTAGCGGAGCCCAAGAGACCCAGTACTTC.

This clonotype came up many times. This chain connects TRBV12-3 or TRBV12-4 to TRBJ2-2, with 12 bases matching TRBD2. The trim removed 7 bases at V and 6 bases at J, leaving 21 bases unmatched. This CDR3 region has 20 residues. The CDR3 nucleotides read TGTGCCAGCATGGGACTAGCGGGCCGCGTCCAGCTACATACGGCCGGGGAGCTGTTTTTT. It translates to CASMGLAGRVQLHTAGELFF.

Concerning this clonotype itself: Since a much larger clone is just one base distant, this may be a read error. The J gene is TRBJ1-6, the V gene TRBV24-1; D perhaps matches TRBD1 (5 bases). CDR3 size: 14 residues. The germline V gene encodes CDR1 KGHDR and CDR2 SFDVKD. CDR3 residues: CAASGRQLNSPLHF. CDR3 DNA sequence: TGTGCCGCCAGTGGTCGACAGCTTAATTCACCCCTCCACTTT.

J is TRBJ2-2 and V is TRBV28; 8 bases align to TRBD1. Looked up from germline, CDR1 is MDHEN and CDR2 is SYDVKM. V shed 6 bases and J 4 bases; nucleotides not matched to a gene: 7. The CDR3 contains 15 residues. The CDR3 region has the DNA TGTGCCAGCAGGCGTGGACAGGGAGCCACCGGGGAGCTGTTTTTT. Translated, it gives CASRRGQGATGELFF. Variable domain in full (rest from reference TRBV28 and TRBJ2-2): DVKVTQSSRYLVKRTGEKVFLECVQDMDHENMFWYRQDPGLGLRLIYFSYDVKMKEKGDIPEGYSVSREKKERFSLILESASTNQTSMYLCASRRGQGATGELFFGEGSRLTVL.

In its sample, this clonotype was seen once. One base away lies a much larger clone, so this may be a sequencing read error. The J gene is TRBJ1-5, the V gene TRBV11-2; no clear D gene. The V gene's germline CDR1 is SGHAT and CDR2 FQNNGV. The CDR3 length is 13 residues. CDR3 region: CTSSLTDNQPQHF. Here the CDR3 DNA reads TGTACCAGCAGCCTGACGGACAATCAGCCCCAGCATTTT.

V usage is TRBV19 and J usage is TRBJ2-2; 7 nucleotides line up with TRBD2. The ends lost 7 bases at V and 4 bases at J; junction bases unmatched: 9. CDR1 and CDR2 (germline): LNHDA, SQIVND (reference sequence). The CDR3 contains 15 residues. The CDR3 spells CASTSGLAATGELFF. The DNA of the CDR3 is TGTGCCAGTACCTCCGGGCTAGCGGCCACCGGGGAGCTGTTTTTT.

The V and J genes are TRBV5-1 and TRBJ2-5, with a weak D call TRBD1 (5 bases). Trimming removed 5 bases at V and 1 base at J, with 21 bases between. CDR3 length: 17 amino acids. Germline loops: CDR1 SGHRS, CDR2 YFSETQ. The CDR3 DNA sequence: TGCGCCAGCAGAGTTGGCTACTCGACAGACTCCCAAGAGACCCAGTACTTC. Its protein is CASRVGYSTDSQETQYF.

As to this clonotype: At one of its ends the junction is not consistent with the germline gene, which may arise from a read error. The CDR3 nucleotides read TGTGCCAGCAGCTGGACTAGCGCCTACAATGAGCAGTCCTTC. Translating gives CASSWTSAYNEQSF. The chain combines TRBV7-2 with TRBJ2-1; the match to TRBD2 covers 9 bases. CDR3 length equals 14 residues. Germline assignment: CDR1 SGHTA and CDR2 FQGNSA. Using reference TRBV7-2 and TRBJ2-1 for the parts outside the CDR3, the full variable domain is GAGVSQSPSNKVTEKGKDVELRCDPISGHTALYWYRQSLGQGLEFLIYFQGNSAPDKSGLPSDRFSAERTGGSVSTLTIQRTQQEDSAVYLCASSWTSAYNEQSFGPGTRLTVL.

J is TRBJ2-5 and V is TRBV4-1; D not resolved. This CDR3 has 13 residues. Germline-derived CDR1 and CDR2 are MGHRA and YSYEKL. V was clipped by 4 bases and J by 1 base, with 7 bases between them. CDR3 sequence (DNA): TGCGCCAGCAGCCGCAATACCCAAGAGACCCAGTACTTC. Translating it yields CASSRNTQETQYF.

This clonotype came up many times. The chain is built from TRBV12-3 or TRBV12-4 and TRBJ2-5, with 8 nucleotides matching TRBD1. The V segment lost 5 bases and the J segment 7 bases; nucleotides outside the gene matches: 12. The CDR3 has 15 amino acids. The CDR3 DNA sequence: TGTGCCAGCAGTATGGACAGGGAAAATTGGCGGACCCAGTACTTC. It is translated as CASSMDRENWRTQYF.

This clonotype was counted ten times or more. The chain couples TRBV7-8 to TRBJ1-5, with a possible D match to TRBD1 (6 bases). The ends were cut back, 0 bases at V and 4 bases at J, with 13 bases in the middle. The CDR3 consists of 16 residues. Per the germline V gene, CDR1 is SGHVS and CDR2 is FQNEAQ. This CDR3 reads CASSLAWSGENQPQHF. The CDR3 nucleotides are TGTGCCAGCAGCTTAGCGTGGTCAGGGGAAAATCAGCCCCAGCATTTT.

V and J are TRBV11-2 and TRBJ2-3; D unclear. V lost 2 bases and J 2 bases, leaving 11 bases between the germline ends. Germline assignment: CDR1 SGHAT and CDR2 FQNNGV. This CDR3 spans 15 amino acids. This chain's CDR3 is CASSLLRANTDTQYF. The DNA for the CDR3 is TGTGCCAGCAGCTTATTAAGGGCTAACACAGATACGCAGTATTTT.

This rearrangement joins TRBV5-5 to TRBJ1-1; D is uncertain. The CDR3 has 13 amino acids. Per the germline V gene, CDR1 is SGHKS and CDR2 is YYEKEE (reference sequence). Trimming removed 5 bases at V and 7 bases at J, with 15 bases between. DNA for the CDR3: TGTGCCAGCAGGAGACAAGGGCGGATTGAAGCTTTCTTT. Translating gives CASRRQGRIEAFF. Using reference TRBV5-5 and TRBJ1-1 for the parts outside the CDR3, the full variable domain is DAGVTQSPTHLIKTRGQQVTLRCSPISGHKSVSWYQQVLGQGPQFIFQYYEKEERGRGNFPDRFSARQFPNYSSELNVNALLLGDSALYLCASRRQGRIEAFFGQGTRLTVV.

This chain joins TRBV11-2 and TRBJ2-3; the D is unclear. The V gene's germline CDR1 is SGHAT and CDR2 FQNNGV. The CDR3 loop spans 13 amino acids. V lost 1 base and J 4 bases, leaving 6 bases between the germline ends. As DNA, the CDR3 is TGTGCCAGCAGCTTAGTAAGGGCAGATACGCAGTATTTT. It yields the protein CASSLVRADTQYF.

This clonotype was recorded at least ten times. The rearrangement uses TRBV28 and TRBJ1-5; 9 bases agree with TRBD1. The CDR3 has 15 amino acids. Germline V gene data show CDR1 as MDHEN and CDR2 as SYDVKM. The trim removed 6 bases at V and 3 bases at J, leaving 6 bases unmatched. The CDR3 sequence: CASSDGQGLNQPQHF. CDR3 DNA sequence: TGTGCCAGCAGCGACGGACAGGGGCTCAATCAGCCCCAGCATTTT.

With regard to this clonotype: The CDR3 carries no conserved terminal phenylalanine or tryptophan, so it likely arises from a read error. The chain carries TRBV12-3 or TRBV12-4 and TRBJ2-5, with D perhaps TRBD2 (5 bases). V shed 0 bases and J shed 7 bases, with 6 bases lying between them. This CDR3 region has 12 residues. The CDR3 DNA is TGTGCCAGCAGTTTAGCGGCGGGGACCCAGTACCTC. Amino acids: CASSLAAGTQYL.

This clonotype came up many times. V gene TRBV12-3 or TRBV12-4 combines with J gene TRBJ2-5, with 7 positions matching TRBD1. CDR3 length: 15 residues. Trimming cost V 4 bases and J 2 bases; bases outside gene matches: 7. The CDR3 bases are TGTGCCAGCAGTTCCCGACAGGGCCAGCAAGAGACCCAGTACTTC. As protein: CASSSRQGQQETQYF.

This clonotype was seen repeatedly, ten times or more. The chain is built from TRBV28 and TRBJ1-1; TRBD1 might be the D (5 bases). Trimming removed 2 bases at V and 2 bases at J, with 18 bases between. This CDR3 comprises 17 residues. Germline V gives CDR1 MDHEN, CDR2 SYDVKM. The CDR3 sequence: CASSLLGPQNFNTEAFF. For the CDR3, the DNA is TGTGCCAGCAGTTTACTGGGGCCACAAAATTTCAACACTGAAGCTTTCTTT.

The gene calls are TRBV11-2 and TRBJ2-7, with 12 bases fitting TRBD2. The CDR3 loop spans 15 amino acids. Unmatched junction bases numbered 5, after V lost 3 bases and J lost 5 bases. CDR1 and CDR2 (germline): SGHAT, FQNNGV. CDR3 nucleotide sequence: TGTGCCAGCAGCTTCCTAGCGGGAGGGCCCCACGAGCAGTACTTC. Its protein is CASSFLAGGPHEQYF.

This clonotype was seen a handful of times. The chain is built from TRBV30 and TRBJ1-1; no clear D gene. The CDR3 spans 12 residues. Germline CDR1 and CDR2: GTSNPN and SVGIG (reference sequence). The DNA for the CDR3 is TGTGCTTCGGTGGGCGTCGCGACTGAAGCTTTCTTT. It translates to CASVGVATEAFF.

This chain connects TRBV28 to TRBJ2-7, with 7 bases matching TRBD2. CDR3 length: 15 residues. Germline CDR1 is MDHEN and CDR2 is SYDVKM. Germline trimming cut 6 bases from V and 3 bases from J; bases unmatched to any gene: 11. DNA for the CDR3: TGTGCCAGCAGCCTCAGACTAGCCTATCACTACGAGCAGTACTTC. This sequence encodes CASSLRLAYHYEQYF.

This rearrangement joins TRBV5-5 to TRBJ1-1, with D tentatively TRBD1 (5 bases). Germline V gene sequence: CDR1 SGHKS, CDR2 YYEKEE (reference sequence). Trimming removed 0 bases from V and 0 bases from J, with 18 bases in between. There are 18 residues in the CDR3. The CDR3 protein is CASSLVWGAEYLNTEAFF. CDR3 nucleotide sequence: TGTGCCAGCAGCTTGGTTTGGGGCGCGGAATACTTGAACACTGAAGCTTTCTTT. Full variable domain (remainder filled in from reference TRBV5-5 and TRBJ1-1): DAGVTQSPTHLIKTRGQQVTLRCSPISGHKSVSWYQQVLGQGPQFIFQYYEKEERGRGNFPDRFSARQFPNYSSELNVNALLLGDSALYLCASSLVWGAEYLNTEAFFGQGTRLTVV.

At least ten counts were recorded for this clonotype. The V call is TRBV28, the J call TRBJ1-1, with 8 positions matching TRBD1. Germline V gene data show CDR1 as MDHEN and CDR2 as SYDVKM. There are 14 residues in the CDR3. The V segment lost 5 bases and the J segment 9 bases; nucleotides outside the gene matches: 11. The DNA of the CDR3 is TGTGCCAGCAGTCCATGGACAGGGAATGGGAAAGCTTTCTTT. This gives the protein CASSPWTGNGKAFF.